This passage covers 27 T cell receptor beta chains from one sample sequenced in a study of blood T cell repertoires in COVID-19. The table came from immunoSEQ multiplex PCR; TCRdb's copy has only in-frame clones and leaves some out. The sample includes roughly 150,000 clones, about nine tenths of them seen just once. Sequenced material: peripheral blood. The receptors come from a woman between 65 and 79 years old with acute or convalescent COVID-19.

This clone has just a few counts. The chain joins TRBV18 to TRBJ2-7; 7 positions match TRBD1. V trimming: 5 bases; J trimming: 1 base; junction bases outside the gene matches: 8. This CDR3 is built from 15 residues. Germline values: CDR1 KGHSH, CDR2 LQKENI. The CDR3: CASSSTGDRSYEQYF. CDR3 DNA: TGTGCCAGCTCATCAACCGGGGACAGATCCTACGAGCAGTACTTC.

The chain is built from TRBV6-6 and TRBJ1-1, with D perhaps TRBD1 (6 bases). The CDR3 loop spans 15 amino acids. Germline V gene sequence: CDR1 MNHNY, CDR2 SVGAGI (reference sequence). Trimming took off 6 bases at V and 4 bases at J, with 18 bases between the two ends. The chain's CDR3 is CASSRLQGGPTEAFF. CDR3 DNA: TGTGCCAGCAGCCGATTACAGGGAGGGCCCACTGAAGCTTTCTTT.

The chain is built from TRBV2 and TRBJ1-4; 7 positions agree with TRBD1. Germline loops: CDR1 SNHLY, CDR2 FYNNEI. V lost 6 bases to trimming and J lost 6 bases; unmatched junction nucleotides: 7. This CDR3 spans 14 amino acids. The CDR3 sequence: CASSRTGSYEKLFF. CDR3 bases: TGTGCCAGCAGCAGGACAGGCTCCTATGAAAAACTGTTTTTT.

The V call is TRBV5-1, the J call TRBJ2-5, with a possible D match to TRBD1 (5 bases). CDR3 length: 16 residues. Trimming removed 4 bases at V and 2 bases at J, with 18 bases between. Germline V lookup: CDR1 SGHRS, CDR2 YFSETQ. The CDR3 sequence: CASSRQHDSLQETQYF. The CDR3 nucleotides are TGCGCCAGCAGCAGACAACACGACAGTCTTCAAGAGACCCAGTACTTC.

The rearrangement joins TRBV6-2 or TRBV6-3 to TRBJ1-5; TRBD1 aligns across 7 bases. Germline assignment: CDR1 MNHEY and CDR2 SVGEGT. Losses at the gene ends were 4 bases for V and 3 bases for J; bases not matched to a gene: 6. This CDR3 has 15 amino acids. Here the CDR3 DNA reads TGTGCCAGCAGTTCCACAGGGGCCACCAATCAGCCCCAGCATTTT. Its translation is CASSSTGATNQPQHF.

V usage is TRBV25-1 and J usage is TRBJ1-1; D perhaps matches TRBD1 (6 bases). V gave up 4 bases and J gave up 7 bases, with 16 bases separating them. This CDR3 spans 14 amino acids. Germline CDR1 MGHDK, CDR2 SYGVNS. The chain's CDR3 is CASSAQGRQVEAFF. In DNA form, the CDR3 reads TGTGCCAGCAGTGCCCAGGGACGACAGGTTGAAGCTTTCTTT.

In DNA form, the CDR3 reads TGTGCCAGCAGCCTCCAGGGTGGACGGTCACCCCTCCACTTT. This sequence encodes CASSLQGGRSPLHF. The chain uses TRBV7-9 and TRBJ1-6, with D possibly being TRBD1 (5 bases). This CDR3 is built from 14 residues. V gave up 5 bases and J gave up 10 bases, with 15 bases separating them. The germline CDR1 and CDR2 sequences are SEHNR and FQNEAQ (reference sequence).

J is TRBJ1-2 and V is TRBV4-3; the D is unclear. The germline V gene encodes CDR1 LGHNA and CDR2 YSLEER. The V end lost 0 bases, the J end lost 8 bases, and 10 bases lay between the germline ends. The CDR3 has 13 amino acids. DNA of the CDR3: TGCGCCAGCAGCCAAGACTCGGGGTGGGGCTACACCTTC. Translating gives CASSQDSGWGYTF.

The chain carries TRBV7-2 and TRBJ2-5; no clear D gene. V lost 1 base and J 9 bases, leaving 12 bases between the germline ends. The CDR3 length is 13 residues. From germline, CDR1 is SGHTA and CDR2 FQGNSA. Here the CDR3 reads CASSLGQVWSQYF. The CDR3 DNA is TGTGCCAGCAGCTTAGGCCAGGTTTGGTCCCAGTACTTC.

This clone has a single count. This chain links TRBV5-4 with TRBJ1-5; 9 bases are a match to TRBD1. The CDR3 spans 16 residues. V was clipped by 2 bases and J by 6 bases; unmatched bases: 9. Germline CDR1 reads SGHNT; CDR2 reads YYREEE (reference sequence). CDR3 DNA sequence: TGTGCCAGCAGCTTCCGGACAGGGGAGGGGGGTCAGCCCCAGCATTTT. It is translated as CASSFRTGEGGQPQHF.

Points on this clone: This same CDR3 is encoded by further DNA sequences in the sample. The chain employs TRBV2 and TRBJ1-2; maybe TRBD1 (5 bases). Germline assignment: CDR1 SNHLY and CDR2 FYNNEI. The length of the CDR3 is 13 residues. V dropped 3 bases and J dropped 4 bases, with 9 bases sitting between them. CDR3 bases: TGTGCCAGCAGTGAGGTGGGGGGCTATGGCTACACCTTC. Translation: CASSEVGGYGYTF.

This clone was counted a single time. The V call is TRBV28, the J call TRBJ1-5; perhaps TRBD1 as D (6 bases). V lost 6 bases and J lost 1, with 13 bases in between. CDR3 size: 15 residues. The germline V gene has CDR1 MDHEN and CDR2 SYDVKM. The CDR3 reads CASSPPTGSNQPQHF. CDR3 DNA sequence: TGTGCCAGCAGCCCCCCGACAGGCAGCAATCAGCCCCAGCATTTT.

The J gene is TRBJ2-1, the V gene TRBV7-9, with D perhaps matching TRBD2 (7 bases). Germline-derived CDR1 and CDR2 are SEHNR and FQNEAQ (reference sequence). The CDR3 extends over 19 amino acids. V lost 0 bases to trimming and J lost 4 bases, with 22 bases between them. The CDR3 protein is CASSLAYTGYGGRYNEQFF. Written as DNA, the CDR3 is TGTGCCAGCAGCTTAGCGTACACAGGGTATGGCGGGAGATACAATGAGCAGTTCTTC.

The rearrangement uses TRBV19 and TRBJ2-2; TRBD1 agrees at 8 bases. The CDR3 covers 14 residues. The trim removed 11 bases at V and 5 bases at J, leaving 10 bases unmatched. In germline, CDR1 is LNHDA, CDR2 SQIVND (reference sequence). The CDR3 coding sequence is TGTGCCTCGACAGGGGCGGGTAAAACCGGGGAGCTGTTTTTT. Its translation is CASTGAGKTGELFF.

This clone has only one observation. The chain employs TRBV9 and TRBJ2-3; D is perhaps TRBD2 (7 bases). This CDR3 comprises 14 residues. Per germline, CDR1 SGDLS and CDR2 YYNGEE. V gave up 6 bases and J gave up 2 bases, with 13 bases separating them. In nucleotides, the CDR3 is TGTGCCAGCACGAAGGGGGGGTCCACAGATACGCAGTATTTT. It codes for CASTKGGSTDTQYF.

The chain is built from TRBV7-9 and TRBJ2-1; the match to TRBD2 covers 10 bases. This CDR3 has 15 residues. Germline assignment: CDR1 SEHNR and CDR2 FQNEAQ (reference sequence). J lost 4 bases, V lost 4 bases, and 4 bases had no gene match. The CDR3 region has the DNA TGTGCCAGCAGCTCAGCGGGGGGGCGTTACAATGAGCAGTTCTTC. Translating it yields CASSSAGGRYNEQFF.

This clone was seen just once. The genes are TRBV7-2 and TRBJ1-4; a weak D match, TRBD1 (5 bases). V lost 0 bases, J lost 3 bases, and 8 bases lay in between. The CDR3 runs 15 residues. Germline CDR1 SGHTA, CDR2 FQGNSA. The CDR3 loop reads CASSLAGRANEKLFF. In nucleotides, the CDR3 is TGTGCCAGCAGCTTAGCTGGCAGGGCTAATGAAAAACTGTTTTTT.

V is TRBV2 and J is TRBJ1-2; possible D gene TRBD1, 6 bases. The CDR3 covers 13 residues. From germline, CDR1 is SNHLY and CDR2 FYNNEI. Trimming removed 5 bases at V and 8 bases at J, with 15 bases between. CDR3 in DNA: TGTGCCAGCAGTCCTCACGGGACAAAGGGCTACACCTTC. Its protein product is CASSPHGTKGYTF.

The gene calls are TRBV7-8 and TRBJ1-1; the match to TRBD1 covers 8 bases. V lost 3 bases, J lost 4 bases, and 4 bases stayed unmatched. The length of the CDR3 is 14 residues. The germline CDR1 and CDR2 sequences are SGHVS and FQNEAQ. The CDR3 nucleotides are TGTGCCAGCAGCTTCAGGGGGCCGGGCACTGAAGCTTTCTTT. Its translation is CASSFRGPGTEAFF.

This chain uses TRBV2 with TRBJ1-2; 9 positions match TRBD1. This CDR3 is built from 13 residues. Germline V gene lookup returns CDR1 SNHLY and CDR2 FYNNEI. V lost 9 bases to trimming and J lost 5 bases; unmatched junction nucleotides: 7. This CDR3 is CARGRGTGYGYTF. The DNA for the CDR3 is TGTGCCAGGGGGCGAGGGACAGGGTATGGCTACACCTTC.

V usage is TRBV12-5 and J usage is TRBJ2-7, with TRBD1 matching 8 bases. Germline V gives CDR1 LGHNT, CDR2 FRNRAP. After removal of 6 bases from V and 0 bases from J, the junction contained 7 bases not matched to a gene. CDR3 length: 15 amino acids. The CDR3 is CASGRTGRSSYEQYF. In DNA, the CDR3 is TGTGCTAGTGGACGGACAGGGAGGAGCTCCTACGAGCAGTACTTC.

CDR3 nucleotides: TGTGCCAGCAGTTCCCACGGGACAGGGGGCGGAAACACCATATATTTT. Translating it yields CASSSHGTGGGNTIYF. The chain couples TRBV28 to TRBJ1-3; 12 bases align to TRBD1. The CDR3 sequence is 16 residues long. Germline V gene data show CDR1 as MDHEN and CDR2 as SYDVKM. J was trimmed by 4 bases and V by 4 bases; bases with no gene match: 5.

This chain uses TRBV24-1 with TRBJ1-3; perhaps TRBD1 as D (5 bases). Germline lookup yields CDR1 KGHDR and CDR2 SFDVKD. The CDR3 length is 15 residues. V gave up 4 bases and J gave up 0 bases, with 9 bases separating them. The CDR3 region has the DNA TGTGCCACCAGTGACCCAGACAGCTCTGGAAACACCATATATTTT. Encoded protein: CATSDPDSSGNTIYF.

The chain has TRBV10-2 and TRBJ2-7; D might be TRBD1 (6 bases). With 6 bases removed from V and 3 bases from J, the gap between germline ends came to 18 bases. CDR1 and CDR2 from the germline V gene are WSHSY and SAAADI. This CDR3 has 15 amino acids. The CDR3 bases are TGCGCCAGCAGCGGGACACAAGGGACGTTCTACGAGCAGTACGTC. Translating gives CASSGTQGTFYEQYV.

This chain uses TRBV19 with TRBJ1-1; the match to TRBD1 covers 8 bases. Germline V gives CDR1 LNHDA, CDR2 SQIVND (reference sequence). The CDR3 contains 11 residues. V shed 6 bases, J shed 8 bases, and the junction held 2 bases outside the gene matches. As DNA, the CDR3 is TGTGCCAGTAGCAGGACAGGGGAAGCTTTCTTT. Protein: CASSRTGEAFF.

This chain joins TRBV4-3 and TRBJ2-1; no clear D gene. Germline V gene sequence: CDR1 LGHNA, CDR2 YSLEER. This CDR3 region has 13 residues. V lost 0 bases to trimming and J lost 8 bases, with 8 bases between them. This CDR3 reads CASSQDLYYEQFF. CDR3 DNA sequence: TGCGCCAGCAGCCAAGATCTGTACTATGAGCAGTTCTTC.

This clone was picked up one time. As DNA, the CDR3 is TGCGCCAGCAGCCAAGGGACAGGGGGACTGAACACTGAAGCTTTCTTT. Amino acid sequence: CASSQGTGGLNTEAFF. V and J are TRBV5-1 and TRBJ1-1; 11 bases align to TRBD1. The CDR3 runs to 16 residues. The trim removed 4 bases at V and 0 bases at J, leaving 5 bases unmatched. Germline lookup yields CDR1 SGHRS and CDR2 YFSETQ.